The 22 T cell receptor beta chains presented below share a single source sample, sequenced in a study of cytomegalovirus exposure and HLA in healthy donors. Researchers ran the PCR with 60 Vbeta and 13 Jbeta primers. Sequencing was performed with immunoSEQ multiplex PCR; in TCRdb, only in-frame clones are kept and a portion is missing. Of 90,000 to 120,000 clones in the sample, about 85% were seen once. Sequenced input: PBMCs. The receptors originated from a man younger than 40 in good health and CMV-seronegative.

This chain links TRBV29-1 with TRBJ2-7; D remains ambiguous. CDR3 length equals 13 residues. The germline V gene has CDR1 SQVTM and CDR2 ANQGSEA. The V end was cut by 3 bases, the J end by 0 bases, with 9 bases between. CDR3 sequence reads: CSVDLESSYEQYF. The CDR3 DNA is TGCAGCGTTGATCTCGAGAGCTCCTACGAGCAGTACTTC.

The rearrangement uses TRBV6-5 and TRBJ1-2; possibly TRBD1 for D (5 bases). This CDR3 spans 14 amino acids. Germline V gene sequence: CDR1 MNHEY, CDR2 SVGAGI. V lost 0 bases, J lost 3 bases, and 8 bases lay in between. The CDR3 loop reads CASSYSTGDYGYTF. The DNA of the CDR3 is TGTGCCAGCAGTTACTCGACGGGGGACTATGGCTACACCTTC.

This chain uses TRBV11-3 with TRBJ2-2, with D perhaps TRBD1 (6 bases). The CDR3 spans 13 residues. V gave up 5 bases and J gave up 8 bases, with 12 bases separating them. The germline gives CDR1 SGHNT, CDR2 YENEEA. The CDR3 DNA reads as TGTGCCAGCAGCCTACAGGGATCAGGGGAGCTGTTTTTT. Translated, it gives CASSLQGSGELFF.

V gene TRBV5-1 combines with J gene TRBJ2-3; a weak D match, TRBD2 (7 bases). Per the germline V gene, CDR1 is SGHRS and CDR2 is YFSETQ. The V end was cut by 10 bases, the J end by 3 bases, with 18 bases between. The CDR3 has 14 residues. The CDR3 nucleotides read TGCGCCGGCGGCAGGGGAGGGAAGACAGATACGCAGTATTTT. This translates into CAGGRGGKTDTQYF.

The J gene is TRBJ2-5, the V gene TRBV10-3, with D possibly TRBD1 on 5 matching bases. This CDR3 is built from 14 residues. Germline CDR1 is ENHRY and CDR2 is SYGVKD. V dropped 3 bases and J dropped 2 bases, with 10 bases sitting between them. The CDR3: CAISDLGAQETQYF. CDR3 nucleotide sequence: TGTGCCATCAGTGATCTAGGGGCTCAAGAGACCCAGTACTTC.

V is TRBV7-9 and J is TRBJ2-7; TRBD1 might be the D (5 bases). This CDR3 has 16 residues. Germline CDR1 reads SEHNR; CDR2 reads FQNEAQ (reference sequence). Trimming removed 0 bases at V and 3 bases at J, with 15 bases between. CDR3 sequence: CASSLAVSAGNYEQYF. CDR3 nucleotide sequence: TGTGCCAGCAGCTTAGCGGTTTCTGCAGGGAACTACGAGCAGTACTTC.

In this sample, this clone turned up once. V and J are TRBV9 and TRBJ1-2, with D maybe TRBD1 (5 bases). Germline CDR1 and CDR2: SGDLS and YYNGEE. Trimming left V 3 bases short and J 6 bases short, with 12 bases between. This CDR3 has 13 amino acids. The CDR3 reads CASSDYSRDGYTF. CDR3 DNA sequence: TGTGCCAGCAGCGATTATTCCAGGGATGGCTACACCTTC.

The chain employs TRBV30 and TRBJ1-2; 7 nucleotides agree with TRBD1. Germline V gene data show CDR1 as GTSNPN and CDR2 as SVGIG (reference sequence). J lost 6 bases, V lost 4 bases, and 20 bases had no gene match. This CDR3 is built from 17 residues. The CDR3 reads CAWILKGAPSRLDGYTF. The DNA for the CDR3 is TGTGCCTGGATTTTGAAGGGGGCACCATCCCGCCTAGATGGCTACACCTTC.

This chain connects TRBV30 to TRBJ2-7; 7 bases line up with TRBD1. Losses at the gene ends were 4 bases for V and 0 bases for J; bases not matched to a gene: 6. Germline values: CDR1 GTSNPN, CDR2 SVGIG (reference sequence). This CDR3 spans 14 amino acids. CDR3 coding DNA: TGTGCCTGGAAAGACCAGGGGGTCTCCTACGAGCAGTACTTC. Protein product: CAWKDQGVSYEQYF.

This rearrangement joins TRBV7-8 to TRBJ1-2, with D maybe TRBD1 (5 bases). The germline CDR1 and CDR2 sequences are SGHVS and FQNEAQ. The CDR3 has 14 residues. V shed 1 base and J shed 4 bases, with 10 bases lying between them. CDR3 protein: CASSLVGAVYGYTF. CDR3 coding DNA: TGTGCCAGCAGCTTAGTAGGGGCAGTCTATGGCTACACCTTC.

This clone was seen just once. For the CDR3, the DNA is TGTGCCTGGAGTGTACAACAACAGTCCCGTCAGCCCCAGCATTTT. Protein sequence: CAWSVQQQSRQPQHF. V gene TRBV30 combines with J gene TRBJ1-5; no clear D. This CDR3 is built from 15 residues. CDR1 and CDR2 (germline): GTSNPN, SVGIG (reference sequence). V lost 0 bases to trimming and J lost 6 bases, with 15 bases between them.

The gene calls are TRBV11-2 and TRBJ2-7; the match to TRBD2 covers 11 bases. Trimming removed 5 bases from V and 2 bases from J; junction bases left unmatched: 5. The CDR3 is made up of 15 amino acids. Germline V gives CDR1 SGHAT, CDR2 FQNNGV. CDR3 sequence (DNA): TGTGCCAGCAGCCATCTAGCGGGGGGAACCTACGAGCAGTACTTC. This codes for CASSHLAGGTYEQYF.

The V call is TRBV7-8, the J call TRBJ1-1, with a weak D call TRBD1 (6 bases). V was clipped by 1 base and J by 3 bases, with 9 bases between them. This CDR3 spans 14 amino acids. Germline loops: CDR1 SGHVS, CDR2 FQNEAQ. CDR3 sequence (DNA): TGTGCCAGCAGCTTAGAATACAGGGACACTGAAGCTTTCTTT. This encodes CASSLEYRDTEAFF.

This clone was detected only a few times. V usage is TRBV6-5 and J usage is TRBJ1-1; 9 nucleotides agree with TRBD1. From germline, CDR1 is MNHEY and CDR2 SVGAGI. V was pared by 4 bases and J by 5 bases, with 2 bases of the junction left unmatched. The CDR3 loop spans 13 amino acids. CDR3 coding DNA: TGTGCCAGCAGTTGGGACAGGGCAACTGAAGCTTTCTTT. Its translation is CASSWDRATEAFF.

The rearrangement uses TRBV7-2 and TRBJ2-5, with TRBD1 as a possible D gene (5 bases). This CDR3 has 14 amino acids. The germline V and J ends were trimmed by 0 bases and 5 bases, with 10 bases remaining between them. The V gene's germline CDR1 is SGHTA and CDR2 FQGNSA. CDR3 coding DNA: TGTGCCAGCAGCTTAGCAGGGGCAGGGGAGACCCAGTACTTC. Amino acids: CASSLAGAGETQYF.

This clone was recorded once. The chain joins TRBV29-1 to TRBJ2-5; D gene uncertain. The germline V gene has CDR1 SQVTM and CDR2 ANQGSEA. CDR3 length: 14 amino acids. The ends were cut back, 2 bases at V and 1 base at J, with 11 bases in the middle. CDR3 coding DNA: TGCAGCGTTGAACCGGTAGAAAGCCAAGAGACCCAGTACTTC. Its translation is CSVEPVESQETQYF.

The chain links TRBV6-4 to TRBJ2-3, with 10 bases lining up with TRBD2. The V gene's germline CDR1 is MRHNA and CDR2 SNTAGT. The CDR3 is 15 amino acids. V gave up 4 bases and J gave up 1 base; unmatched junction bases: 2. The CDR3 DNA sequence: TGTGCCAGCAGTGGGACTAGCGGCGGCACAGATACGCAGTATTTT. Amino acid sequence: CASSGTSGGTDTQYF.

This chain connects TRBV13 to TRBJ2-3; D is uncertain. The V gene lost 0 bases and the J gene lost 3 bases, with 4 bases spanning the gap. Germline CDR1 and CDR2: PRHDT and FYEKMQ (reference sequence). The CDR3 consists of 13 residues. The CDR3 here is CASSLGSTDTQYF. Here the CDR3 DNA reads TGTGCCAGCAGCTTAGGCTCGACAGATACGCAGTATTTT.

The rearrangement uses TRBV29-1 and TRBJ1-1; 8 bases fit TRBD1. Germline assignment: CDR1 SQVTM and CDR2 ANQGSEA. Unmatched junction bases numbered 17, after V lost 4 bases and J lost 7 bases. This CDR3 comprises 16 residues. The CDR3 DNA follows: TGCAGCGTTGGCCGGCCCTACAGGGGGACCTTGATTGAAGCTTTCTTT. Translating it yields CSVGRPYRGTLIEAFF.

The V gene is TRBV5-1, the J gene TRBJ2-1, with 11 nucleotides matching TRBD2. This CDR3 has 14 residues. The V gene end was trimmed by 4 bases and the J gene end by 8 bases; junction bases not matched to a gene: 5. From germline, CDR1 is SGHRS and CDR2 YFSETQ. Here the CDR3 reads CASSLLAGADEQFF. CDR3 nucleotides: TGCGCCAGCAGCCTACTAGCGGGAGCAGATGAGCAGTTCTTC.

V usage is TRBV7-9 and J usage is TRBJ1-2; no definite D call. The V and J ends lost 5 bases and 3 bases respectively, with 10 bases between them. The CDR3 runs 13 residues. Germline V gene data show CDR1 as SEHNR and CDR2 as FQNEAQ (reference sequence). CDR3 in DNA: TGTGCCAGCAGCCTGACACTGGACTATGGCTACACCTTC. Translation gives CASSLTLDYGYTF.

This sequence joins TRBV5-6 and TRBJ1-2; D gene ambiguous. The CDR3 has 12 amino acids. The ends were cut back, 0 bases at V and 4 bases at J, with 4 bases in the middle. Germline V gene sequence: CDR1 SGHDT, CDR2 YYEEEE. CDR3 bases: TGTGCCAGCAGCTTGGAGCTCTATGGCTACACCTTC. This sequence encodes CASSLELYGYTF.